This section outlines one T cell receptor (beta chain) sequence together with its context. Its antigen is unknown. The germline CDR1 and CDR2 sequences are LNHDA and SQIVND (reference sequence). The trim removed 4 bases at V and 9 bases at J, leaving 16 bases unmatched. The CDR3 extends over 16 amino acids. The source of the sample is a study of graft-versus-host responses after intestinal transplantation. The wider study: All recipients were transplanted with multivisceral, liver-intestinal, or isolated intestinal grafts.

Study-wide findings and caveats: Individuals carrying graft-donor T cell macrochimerism showed high graft-versus-host to host-versus-graft clonal ratios in allografts.

TCRdb's copy holds only in-frame clones and misses some; the assay was immunoSEQ multiplex PCR. The sample gives 22,000 or so clones, roughly 79% of which show up once; under 4% is in the top ten. The authors processed graft tissue to release intraepithelial and lamina propria lymphocytes. V usage is TRBV19 and J usage is TRBJ2-5; TRBD2 matches 8 bases. The sequence derives from a human patient who received an intestinal transplant, so some T cells may come from the graft donor. The input for sequencing was ileum tissue, taken 12 days after intestinal transplant. The CDR3 DNA reads as TGTGCCAGTAGTACCGGTCGGGAGGGGGGGTCCTATCCCCAGTACTTC. Protein product: CASSTGREGGSYPQYF.